Shown below are 25 T cell receptor beta chains from a single sample sequenced in a study of blood T cell repertoires in COVID-19. Clones were sequenced by immunoSEQ multiplex PCR, and TCRdb holds only the in-frame ones, with some missing. Altogether 100,000 to 150,000 clones are present, around 85% being singletons, with the ten largest covering 3.2%. Sequencing input: peripheral blood. The receptor source for this set is a woman of 80 years or more with COVID-19, enrolled during active disease.

V and J are TRBV19 and TRBJ1-1; maybe TRBD1 (5 bases). The CDR3 runs to 14 residues. V lost 3 bases and J 4 bases, leaving 12 bases between the germline ends. Germline V gives CDR1 LNHDA, CDR2 SQIVND (reference sequence). The CDR3 protein is CASSMIDRSTEAFF. For the CDR3, the DNA is TGTGCCAGTAGTATGATCGACAGATCCACTGAAGCTTTCTTT.

The gene calls are TRBV5-1 and TRBJ1-5; D is undetermined. Trimming cost V 2 bases and J 0 bases, with 9 bases left between them. CDR3 length: 15 residues. Germline V gives CDR1 SGHRS, CDR2 YFSETQ. This CDR3 is CASSFGGVSNQPQHF. CDR3 nucleotides: TGCGCCAGCAGCTTCGGCGGGGTTAGCAATCAGCCCCAGCATTTT.

The chain combines TRBV19 with TRBJ1-1, with D possibly TRBD1 on 6 matching bases. With 8 bases removed from V and 6 bases from J, the gap between germline ends came to 16 bases. This CDR3 is built from 13 residues. Per the germline V gene, CDR1 is LNHDA and CDR2 is SQIVND (reference sequence). CDR3 amino acids: CASAGQSVAEAFF. CDR3 nucleotides: TGTGCCAGTGCCGGACAGTCGGTGGCTGAAGCTTTCTTT.

This chain joins TRBV3-1 (or the pseudogene TRBV3-2) and TRBJ1-4, with 10 positions matching TRBD1. The CDR3 is made up of 16 amino acids. The germline V gene encodes CDR1 LGHDT and CDR2 YNNKEL (reference sequence). V gave up 1 base and J gave up 10 bases; unmatched junction bases: 9. The CDR3 here is CASSQGGRQGAGKLFF. The CDR3 coding sequence is TGTGCCAGCAGCCAAGGTGGTCGACAGGGGGCGGGAAAACTGTTTTTT.

This clone was recorded only once. V and J are TRBV9 and TRBJ2-7; 8 bases match TRBD1. V was pared by 4 bases and J by 5 bases, with 5 bases of the junction left unmatched. The CDR3 is 13 residues long. CDR1 is SGDLS and CDR2 is YYNGEE in the germline V gene. In DNA form, the CDR3 reads TGTGCCAGCAGCCCAGACAGGGGCCACGAGCAGTACTTC. It specifies CASSPDRGHEQYF.

The J gene is TRBJ1-3, the V gene TRBV4-2; the match to TRBD1 covers 7 bases. Losses at the gene ends were 5 bases for V and 3 bases for J; bases not matched to a gene: 16. The CDR3 contains 18 residues. Germline assignment: CDR1 LGHNA and CDR2 YNFKEQ. CDR3 nucleotides: TGTGCCAGCAGCACCCAGCTAGGGAACAGGGGAGGTGGAAACACCATATATTTT. Protein sequence: CASSTQLGNRGGGNTIYF.

The chain couples TRBV6-6 to TRBJ1-3, with a possible D match to TRBD1 (6 bases). V shed 5 bases and J shed 0 bases, with 17 bases lying between them. The CDR3 has 17 residues. CDR1 is MNHNY, CDR2 SVGAGI, per germline (reference sequence). The CDR3 here is CASSQPQGEISGNTIYF. CDR3 coding DNA: TGTGCCAGCAGTCAGCCACAGGGAGAAATCTCTGGAAACACCATATATTTT.

This clone occurred a few times. The chain combines TRBV28 with TRBJ1-6; D gene ambiguous. The CDR3 covers 15 residues. Trimming left V 9 bases short and J 7 bases short, with 19 bases between. Germline CDR1 MDHEN, CDR2 SYDVKM. Here the CDR3 reads CASYTRAGKNSPLHF. The CDR3 DNA reads TGTGCCAGTTACACGAGGGCCGGGAAGAATTCACCCCTCCACTTT.

The V gene is TRBV10-3, the J gene TRBJ2-2; 11 bases align to TRBD2. The CDR3 covers 15 residues. Germline CDR1 ENHRY, CDR2 SYGVKD. The V gene end was trimmed by 6 bases and the J gene end by 5 bases; junction bases not matched to a gene: 5. This CDR3 is CAISETSGSTGELFF. The CDR3 DNA reads as TGTGCCATCAGCGAAACTAGCGGGAGTACCGGGGAGCTGTTTTTT.

Only one count was recorded for this clone. The rearrangement uses TRBV7-9 and TRBJ1-2; D possibly corresponds to TRBD1 (5 bases). Between the trimmed V and J ends, which lost 5 bases and 8 bases, there was a span of 12 bases. The CDR3 loop spans 12 amino acids. Germline CDR1 is SEHNR and CDR2 is FQNEAQ (reference sequence). CDR3 coding DNA: TGTGCCAGCAGCCAGGGTGGTGGCGGCTACACCTTC. Its protein is CASSQGGGGYTF.

The rearrangement joins TRBV28 to TRBJ2-7, with TRBD2 identical over 8 bases. The CDR3 has 14 amino acids. The junction had 7 bases not matched to a gene; V was cut back by 6 bases and J by 3 bases. CDR1 MDHEN and CDR2 SYDVKM come from the germline V gene. The CDR3 loop is CASSPGGGSYEQYF. CDR3 bases: TGTGCCAGCAGCCCCGGGGGGGGCAGCTACGAGCAGTACTTC.

The V and J genes are TRBV12-3 or TRBV12-4 and TRBJ1-5; possible D gene TRBD1, 6 bases. The CDR3 sequence is 13 residues long. Trimming pared 5 bases from V and 14 bases from J, leaving 19 bases between. CDR3 loop: CASSVGTSRVEHF. As DNA, the CDR3 is TGTGCCAGCAGTGTCGGGACATCAAGGGTGGAGCATTTT.

The genes are TRBV20-1 and TRBJ1-2; D gene uncertain. The CDR3 extends over 10 amino acids. V lost 3 bases and J lost 5, with 4 bases in between. Germline values: CDR1 DFQATT, CDR2 SNEGSKA (reference sequence). CDR3 nucleotide sequence: TGCAGTGCTAGCCCGTATGGCTACACCTTC. It codes for CSASPYGYTF.

The V gene is TRBV28, the J gene TRBJ2-1, with 8 bases matching TRBD2. This CDR3 spans 16 amino acids. V was pared by 6 bases and J by 4 bases, with 11 bases of the junction left unmatched. CDR1 and CDR2 from the germline V gene are MDHEN and SYDVKM. CDR3 protein: CASSPGGSGAYNEQFF. DNA of the CDR3: TGTGCCAGCAGCCCCGGTGGTAGCGGGGCATACAATGAGCAGTTCTTC.

Points on this clone: The junction departs from germline at one end; a sequencing error may be responsible. The chain uses TRBV7-7 and TRBJ2-2; TRBD2 matches 8 bases. This CDR3 comprises 14 residues. CDR1 is SSHAT and CDR2 is FNYEAQ in the germline V gene (reference sequence). CDR3 DNA: TGTGCTAGCAGCATTAGCGGGATTACCGGGGAGCTGTTTTTT. Translation gives CASSISGITGELFF.

The rearrangement joins TRBV11-2 to TRBJ1-5; 8 nucleotides align to TRBD1. V lost 2 bases to trimming and J lost 3 bases; unmatched junction nucleotides: 3. Germline assignment: CDR1 SGHAT and CDR2 FQNNGV. The CDR3 spans 15 residues. The CDR3 loop is CASSLQGAHNQPQHF. The CDR3 region has the DNA TGTGCCAGCAGCTTACAGGGGGCGCACAATCAGCCCCAGCATTTT. The full variable domain, completed using reference TRBV11-2 and TRBJ1-5, is EAGVAQSPRYKIIEKRQSVAFWCNPISGHATLYWYQQILGQGPKLLIQFQNNGVVDDSQLPKDRFSAERLKGVDSTLKIQPAKLEDSAVYLCASSLQGAHNQPQHFGDGTRLSIL.

This clone was seen only a few times. The genes are TRBV6-5 and TRBJ1-6; 7 bases are shared with TRBD1. The trim removed 6 bases at V and 4 bases at J, leaving 3 bases unmatched. The CDR3 runs to 14 residues. The germline gives CDR1 MNHEY, CDR2 SVGAGI. The CDR3 loop reads CASSAGQYNSPLHF. In nucleotides, the CDR3 is TGTGCCAGCAGCGCGGGACAGTATAATTCACCCCTCCACTTT.

The chain employs TRBV27 and TRBJ2-3, with 7 positions matching TRBD2. J lost 4 bases, V lost 3 bases, and 7 bases had no gene match. Per the germline V gene, CDR1 is MNHEY and CDR2 is SMNVEV (reference sequence). The CDR3 totals 15 residues. CDR3 DNA: TGTGCCAGCAGTTTGACTAGCCCCTTACCAGATACGCAGTATTTT. Translating gives CASSLTSPLPDTQYF.

The chain uses TRBV5-1 and TRBJ1-5, with TRBD1 matching over 7 bases. CDR1 is SGHRS, CDR2 YFSETQ, per germline. The J segment lost 5 bases and the V segment lost 0 bases, leaving 2 bases of the junction unmatched. The length of the CDR3 is 14 residues. Here the CDR3 reads CASSLEGADQPQHF. The CDR3 DNA follows: TGCGCCAGCAGCTTGGAGGGGGCCGATCAGCCCCAGCATTTT.

On this clone itself: This sample includes further DNA sequences coding for the same CDR3. The genes are TRBV2 and TRBJ2-5; TRBD1 aligns across 9 bases. From germline, CDR1 is SNHLY and CDR2 FYNNEI. This CDR3 has 12 amino acids. V lost 6 bases to trimming and J lost 5 bases; unmatched junction nucleotides: 1. CDR3 residues: CASSGQGETQYF. CDR3 sequence (DNA): TGTGCCAGCAGCGGACAGGGGGAGACCCAGTACTTC.

The V call is TRBV6-2 or TRBV6-3, the J call TRBJ2-1, with 8 bases aligning to TRBD2. The length of the CDR3 is 11 residues. The V gene end was trimmed by 6 bases and the J gene end by 12 bases; junction bases not matched to a gene: 4. Looked up from germline, CDR1 is MNHEY and CDR2 is SVGEGT. Written as DNA, the CDR3 is TGTGCCAGCAGCCAGGGACTAGGGCAGTTCTTC. Its translation is CASSQGLGQFF.

This clone was detected only a few times. CDR3 loop: CASSTLKTGTGANVLTF. CDR3 DNA sequence: TGTGCCAGTAGTACCTTGAAGACAGGGACTGGGGCCAACGTCCTGACTTTC. The chain recombines TRBV19 with TRBJ2-6, with 7 positions matching TRBD1. The CDR3 is 17 amino acids. J was trimmed by 2 bases and V by 4 bases; bases with no gene match: 8. Germline-derived CDR1 and CDR2 are LNHDA and SQIVND (reference sequence).

The rearrangement links TRBV19 to TRBJ2-2, with 8 bases matching TRBD1. V was pared by 9 bases and J by 7 bases, with 13 bases of the junction left unmatched. In germline, CDR1 is LNHDA, CDR2 SQIVND (reference sequence). The CDR3 sequence is 15 residues long. CDR3 nucleotide sequence: TGTGCCAGCCGACGGAGGGCAGGGGGCAGCGGGGAGCTGTTTTTT. This sequence encodes CASRRRAGGSGELFF.

In this sample, this clone turned up once. The chain couples TRBV18 to TRBJ2-1; no reliable D call. Trimming stripped 5 bases from V and 8 bases from J, with 13 bases between. The CDR3 has 13 amino acids. The germline V gene has CDR1 KGHSH and CDR2 LQKENI. Here the CDR3 DNA reads TGTGCCAGCTCATCTTTTCTAATCGATGAGCAGTTCTTC. Translated, it gives CASSSFLIDEQFF.

The chain carries TRBV19 and TRBJ2-3; a weak D match, TRBD2 (6 bases). The germline V and J ends were trimmed by 5 bases and 3 bases, with 12 bases remaining between them. The CDR3 is 14 residues long. CDR1 is LNHDA and CDR2 is SQIVND in the germline V gene (reference sequence). The CDR3 loop reads CASSPGLVTDTQYF. The CDR3 nucleotides are TGTGCCAGTAGTCCGGGACTGGTTACAGATACGCAGTATTTT.